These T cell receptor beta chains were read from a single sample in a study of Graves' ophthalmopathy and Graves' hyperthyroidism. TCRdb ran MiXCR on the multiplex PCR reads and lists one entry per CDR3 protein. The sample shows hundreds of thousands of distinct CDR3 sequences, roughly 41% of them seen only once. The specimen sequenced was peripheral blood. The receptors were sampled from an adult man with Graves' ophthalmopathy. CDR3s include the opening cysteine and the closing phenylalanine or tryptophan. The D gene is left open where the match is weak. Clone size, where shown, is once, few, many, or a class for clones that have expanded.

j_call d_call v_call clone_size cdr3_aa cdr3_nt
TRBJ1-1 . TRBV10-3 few CASSTAGTVITEAFF TGTGCCAGCAGTACCGCCGGGACGGTCATCACTGAAGCTTTCTTT
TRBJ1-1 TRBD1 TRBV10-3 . CAISDRVGTAHTEAFF TGTGCCATCAGCGACAGGGTAGGGACAGCCCACACTGAAGCTTTCTTT
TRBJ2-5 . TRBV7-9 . CASSLIAGERQETQYF TGTGCCAGCAGCTTAATAGCCGGGGAGAGGCAAGAGACCCAGTACTTC
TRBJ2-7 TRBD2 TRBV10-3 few CASSYSSTSGRVYEQYF TGTGCCAGCAGTTACTCGTCGACTAGCGGGAGAGTCTACGAGCAGTACTTC
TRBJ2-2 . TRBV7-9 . CAPGPSMGNTGELFF TGTGCACCCGGACCTTCCATGGGGAACACCGGGGAGCTGTTTTTT
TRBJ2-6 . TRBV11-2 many CASSLILGANVLTF TGTGCCAGCAGCTTAATTTTGGGGGCCAACGTCCTGACTTTC
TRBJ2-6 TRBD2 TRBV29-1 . CSVAWGGNTGANVLTF TGCAGCGTTGCATGGGGGGGGAACACTGGGGCCAACGTCCTGACTTTC
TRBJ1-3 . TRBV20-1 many CSATREGNTIYF TGCAGTGCCACTAGAGAAGGAAACACCATATATTTT
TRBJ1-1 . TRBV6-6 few CASSYLGITNTEAFF TGTGCCAGCAGTTACCTAGGGATCACGAACACTGAAGCTTTCTTT
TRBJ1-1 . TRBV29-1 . CSSDWGSNEQFF TGCAGCTCCGATTGGGGGAGCAATGAGCAGTTCTTT